Shown below are 17 T cell receptor beta chains from a single sample sequenced in a study of cytomegalovirus exposure and HLA in healthy donors. PCR amplification relied on 60 Vbeta primers (plus 13 Jbeta primers). Repertoires were generated with immunoSEQ multiplex PCR, while TCRdb's copy carries only in-frame clones and drops some. Here the sample spans around 130,000 clones, about three quarters being singletons. The sequencing sample was made of PBMCs. The receptors stem from a man aged 35-49 years in good health and CMV-seronegative.

This clone appeared a single time. The same CDR3 also results from other DNA sequences found in this sample. This sequence joins TRBV9 and TRBJ2-7; 11 positions agree with TRBD1. The CDR3 sequence is 14 residues long. Germline V gene lookup returns CDR1 SGDLS and CDR2 YYNGEE. Trimming cost V 3 bases and J 4 bases; bases outside gene matches: 3. The CDR3 here is CASSAGTGGYEQYF. The CDR3 DNA reads TGTGCCAGCAGCGCCGGGACAGGGGGGTACGAGCAGTACTTC.

The chain employs TRBV19 and TRBJ1-1; tentative D call: TRBD1 (5 bases). With 5 bases removed from V and 0 bases from J, the gap between germline ends came to 13 bases. CDR1 and CDR2 from the germline V gene are LNHDA and SQIVND (reference sequence). The CDR3 has 15 residues. CDR3 residues: CASSSYGGMNTEAFF. DNA of the CDR3: TGTGCCAGTAGTTCCTATGGGGGGATGAACACTGAAGCTTTCTTT.

J is TRBJ2-1 and V is TRBV4-1; TRBD2 agrees at 12 bases. Germline V lookup: CDR1 MGHRA, CDR2 YSYEKL. The CDR3 is 19 residues long. The V segment lost 1 base and the J segment 3 bases; nucleotides outside the gene matches: 10. The CDR3 sequence: CASSQGRLAGVGVYNEQFF. The DNA for the CDR3 is TGCGCCAGCAGCCAAGGTCGACTAGCGGGAGTTGGGGTCTACAATGAGCAGTTCTTC.

The rearrangement uses TRBV6-1 and TRBJ1-5; the D gene is possibly TRBD1 (5 bases). Trimming removed 4 bases at V and 3 bases at J, with 13 bases between. Germline-derived CDR1 and CDR2 are MNHNS and SASEGT. This CDR3 region has 15 residues. CDR3 in DNA: TGTGCCAGCAGTGCAGACTCCAGGGTCAATCAGCCCCAGCATTTT. It translates to CASSADSRVNQPQHF.

The chain employs TRBV6-1 and TRBJ2-1; 8 positions match TRBD2. J gave up 7 bases and V 5 bases, and 7 bases lay outside the gene matches. Germline-derived CDR1 and CDR2 are MNHNS and SASEGT. The CDR3 has 14 amino acids. CDR3 sequence (DNA): TGTGCCAGCAGTTTTACGGGAGGGGGTAATGAGCAGTTCTTC. It translates to CASSFTGGGNEQFF.

The chain joins TRBV7-9 to TRBJ2-7, with a possible D match to TRBD1 (6 bases). The V end was cut by 1 base, the J end by 0 bases, with 16 bases between. Germline assignment: CDR1 SEHNR and CDR2 FQNEAQ (reference sequence). There are 17 residues in the CDR3. DNA of the CDR3: TGTGCCAGCAGCTTAGACCTGGACAGCCTGAGCTCCTACGAGCAGTACTTC. Encoded protein: CASSLDLDSLSSYEQYF. The variable domain in full, with the rest retrieved from reference TRBV7-9 and TRBJ2-7, is DTGVSQNPRHKITKRGQNVTFRCDPISEHNRLYWYRQTLGQGPEFLTYFQNEAQLEKSRLLSDRFSAERPKGSFSTLEIQRTEQGDSAMYLCASSLDLDSLSSYEQYFGPGTRLTVT.

With regard to this clone: One end of the junction varies from germline; a read error may be responsible. The V call is TRBV5-1, the J call TRBJ2-7, with TRBD2 matching 7 bases. The CDR3 has 14 residues. Germline CDR1 and CDR2: SGHRS and YFSETQ. This CDR3 is CASSLGSGSYEQYF. The CDR3 DNA reads TGCGCTAGCAGTCTTGGTAGCGGGTCCTACGAGCAGTACTTC.

Worth noting for this clone: This specimen includes other DNA sequences encoding the same CDR3. The CDR3 DNA sequence: TGTGCCAGCAGTGAAGAGGGGGCTGGGGCCAACGTCCTGACTTTC. Its translation is CASSEEGAGANVLTF. The rearrangement joins TRBV6-1 to TRBJ2-6, with D perhaps TRBD1 (6 bases). The germline V gene has CDR1 MNHNS and CDR2 SASEGT. The CDR3 extends over 15 amino acids. Trimming left V 1 base short and J 2 bases short, with 6 bases between.

V and J are TRBV10-2 and TRBJ1-5; 7 bases line up with TRBD1. This CDR3 is 14 amino acids long. The V and J ends lost 4 bases and 2 bases, in that order; junction bases with no gene match: 2. Germline values: CDR1 WSHSY, CDR2 SAAADI. Written as DNA, the CDR3 is TGCGCCAGCAGTGGGGACAGTCGCAATCAGCCCCAGCATTTT. It codes for CASSGDSRNQPQHF.

The chain couples TRBV4-3 to TRBJ1-2; no reliable D call. The V end was cut by 0 bases, the J end by 5 bases, with 19 bases between. CDR1 LGHNA and CDR2 YSLEER come from the germline V gene. The CDR3 sequence is 17 residues long. For the CDR3, the DNA is TGCGCCAGCAGCCAAGATTTGGCCGGAGGTAGTCGGTATGGCTACACCTTC. Its protein product is CASSQDLAGGSRYGYTF.

The CDR3 DNA sequence: TGTGCCAGCAGTGAATTAGTTGGTTGGACTAGCGGGAGTATATCCTACGAGCAGTACTTC. It encodes CASSELVGWTSGSISYEQYF. This chain connects TRBV2 to TRBJ2-7, with 13 bases matching TRBD2. Germline CDR1 reads SNHLY; CDR2 reads FYNNEI. The CDR3 extends over 20 amino acids. Losses at the gene ends were 2 bases for V and 1 base for J; bases not matched to a gene: 14.

This clone was counted a few times. This rearrangement joins TRBV6-1 to TRBJ1-6, with unresolved D. Germline CDR1 and CDR2: MNHNS and SASEGT. Trimming removed 5 bases from V and 7 bases from J, with 12 bases in between. CDR3 length equals 14 residues. Written as DNA, the CDR3 is TGTGCCAGCAGTTTCGGGAGCGGGAATTCACCCCTCCACTTT. This gives the protein CASSFGSGNSPLHF.

This chain links TRBV7-2 with TRBJ2-1; 8 bases align to TRBD2. Trimming took 4 bases from V and 2 from J; bases not matched to a gene: 4. The CDR3 totals 15 residues. Germline V gene sequence: CDR1 SGHTA, CDR2 FQGNSA. The CDR3 sequence: CASSSPAGAYNEQFF. DNA of the CDR3: TGTGCCAGCAGCTCGCCAGCGGGAGCCTACAATGAGCAGTTCTTC.

The J gene is TRBJ2-7, the V gene TRBV18; D remains unclear. Germline-derived CDR1 and CDR2 are KGHSH and LQKENI. V was trimmed by 5 bases and J by 0 bases, leaving 11 bases between them. The CDR3 has 14 amino acids. The DNA for the CDR3 is TGTGCCAGCTCAAAGGAGACGGTCTCCTACGAGCAGTACTTC. Encoded protein: CASSKETVSYEQYF.

This chain links TRBV7-2 with TRBJ2-3; possibly TRBD1 for D (5 bases). The V end was cut by 5 bases, the J end by 3 bases, with 15 bases between. Germline CDR1 and CDR2: SGHTA and FQGNSA. CDR3 size: 15 residues. The CDR3 nucleotides are TGTGCCAGCAGCCAAACAGGCTTTCCGACAGATACGCAGTATTTT. The encoded protein is CASSQTGFPTDTQYF. The complete variable domain, with remaining parts taken from reference TRBV7-2 and TRBJ2-3, reads GAGVSQSPSNKVTEKGKDVELRCDPISGHTALYWYRQSLGQGLEFLIYFQGNSAPDKSGLPSDRFSAERTGGSVSTLTIQRTQQEDSAVYLCASSQTGFPTDTQYFGPGTRLTVL.

In its sample, this clone was seen a few times. The chain's CDR3 is CASGETGRGQETQYF. DNA for the CDR3: TGTGCTAGTGGCGAAACGGGTCGGGGCCAAGAGACCCAGTACTTC. The rearrangement uses TRBV12-5 and TRBJ2-5, with a possible D match to TRBD2 (5 bases). This CDR3 spans 15 amino acids. Trimming took 6 bases from V and 1 from J, leaving 15 bases between them. Germline assignment: CDR1 LGHNT and CDR2 FRNRAP.

This clone was detected only a few times. At one of its ends the junction is not consistent with the germline gene, which may arise from a read error. The chain joins TRBV11-3 to TRBJ2-5; D not certain. The CDR3 loop spans 14 amino acids. In germline, CDR1 is SGHNT, CDR2 YENEEA. CDR3 DNA: TGTGCCAGCAGCTTAGGGTATGGCCAAGAGGCCCAGTACTTC. Protein sequence: CASSLGYGQEAQYF. Supplemented by reference TRBV11-3 and TRBJ2-5, the full variable domain reads EAGVVQSPRYKIIEKKQPVAFWCNPISGHNTLYWYLQNLGQGPELLIRYENEEAVDDSQLPKDRFSAERLKGVDSTLKIQPAELGDSAVYLCASSLGYGQEAQYFGPGTRLLVL.